The clone carrying this TCR beta chain was counted only a few times. Its antigen remains unknown. The same CDR3 can be traced to other DNA sequences in this sample. V lost 1 base and J lost 4, with 2 bases in between. The CDR3 extends over 12 amino acids. CDR1 and CDR2 from the germline V gene are LNHDA and SQIVND (reference sequence). Profiling relied on immunoSEQ multiplex PCR, and the TCRdb table lists in-frame clones only, not all of them. This table holds approximately 1.5 million clones, around 98.5% found once. Adult donors, all healthy and HIV-negative, had no recent acute infections or vaccinations. These data are taken from a study of shared clonotypes between healthy human individuals. Study results and limitations: Richness estimates generally favored naive over memory subsets. Large depth notwithstanding, sorted-subset sequencing proved incomplete by rarefaction.

The chain combines TRBV19 with TRBJ1-5; unclear D gene. Sequencing was done on a sample of naive CD4+ T cells sorted from blood. The subset: CD45RA+ positively selected. The sequence derives from a man aged 25-45 years in good health. For the CDR3, the DNA is TGTGCCAGTAGTATAGGGAATCAGCCCCAGCATTTT. Protein sequence: CASSIGNQPQHF.